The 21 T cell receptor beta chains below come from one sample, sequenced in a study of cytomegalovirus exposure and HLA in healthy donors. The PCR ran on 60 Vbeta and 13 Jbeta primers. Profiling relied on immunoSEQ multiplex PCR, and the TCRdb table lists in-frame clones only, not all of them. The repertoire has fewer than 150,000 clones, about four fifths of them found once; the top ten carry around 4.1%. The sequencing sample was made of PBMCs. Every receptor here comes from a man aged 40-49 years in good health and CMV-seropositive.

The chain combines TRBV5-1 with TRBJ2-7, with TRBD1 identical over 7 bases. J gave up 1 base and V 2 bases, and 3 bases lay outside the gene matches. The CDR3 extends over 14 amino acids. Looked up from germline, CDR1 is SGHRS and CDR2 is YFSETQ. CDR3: CASSFEGASYEQYF. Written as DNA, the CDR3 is TGCGCCAGCAGCTTTGAGGGGGCTTCCTACGAGCAGTACTTC.

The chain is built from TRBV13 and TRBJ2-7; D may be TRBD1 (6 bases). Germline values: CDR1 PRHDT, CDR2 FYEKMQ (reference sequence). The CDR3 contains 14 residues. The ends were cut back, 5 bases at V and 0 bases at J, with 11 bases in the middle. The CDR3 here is CASSHTGPSYEQYF. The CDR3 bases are TGTGCCAGCAGCCACACAGGGCCCTCCTACGAGCAGTACTTC. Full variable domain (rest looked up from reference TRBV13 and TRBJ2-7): AAGVIQSPRHLIKEKRETATLKCYPIPRHDTVYWYQQGPGQDPQFLISFYEKMQSDKGSIPDRFSAQQFSDYHSELNMSSLELGDSALYFCASSHTGPSYEQYFGPGTRLTVT.

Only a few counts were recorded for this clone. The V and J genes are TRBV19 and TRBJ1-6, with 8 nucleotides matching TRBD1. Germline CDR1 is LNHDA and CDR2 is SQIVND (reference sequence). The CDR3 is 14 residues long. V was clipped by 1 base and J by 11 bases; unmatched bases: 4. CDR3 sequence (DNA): TGTGCCAGTAGTATAGCTGGGACAGGAGCACCCCTCCACTTT. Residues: CASSIAGTGAPLHF.

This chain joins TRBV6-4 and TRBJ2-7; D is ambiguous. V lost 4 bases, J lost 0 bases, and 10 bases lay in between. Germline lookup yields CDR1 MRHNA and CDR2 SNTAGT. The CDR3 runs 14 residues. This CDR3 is CASSAYNPSYEQYF. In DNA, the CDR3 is TGTGCCAGCAGTGCCTATAATCCCTCCTACGAGCAGTACTTC.

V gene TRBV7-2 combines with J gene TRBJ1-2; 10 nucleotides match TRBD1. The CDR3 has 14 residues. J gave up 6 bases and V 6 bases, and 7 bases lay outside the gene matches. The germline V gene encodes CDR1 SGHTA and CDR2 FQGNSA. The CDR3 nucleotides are TGTGCCAGCAGACTGAGACAGGGGGCCGATGGCTACACCTTC. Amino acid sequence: CASRLRQGADGYTF.

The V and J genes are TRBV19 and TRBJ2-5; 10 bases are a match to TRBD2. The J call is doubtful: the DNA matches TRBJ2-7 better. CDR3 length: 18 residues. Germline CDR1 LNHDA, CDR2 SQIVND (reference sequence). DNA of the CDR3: TGTGCCAGTAGTTCGGCTAGCGGGAGACGTACTTCACCCTACGAGCAGTACTTC. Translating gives CASSSASGRRTSPYEQYF.

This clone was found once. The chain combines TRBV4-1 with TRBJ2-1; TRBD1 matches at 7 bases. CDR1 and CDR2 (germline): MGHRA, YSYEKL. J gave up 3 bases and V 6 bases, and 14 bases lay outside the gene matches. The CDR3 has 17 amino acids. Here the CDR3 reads CASSRPRDRENYNEQFF. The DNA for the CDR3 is TGCGCCAGCAGTCGGCCGCGAGACAGGGAAAACTACAATGAGCAGTTCTTC.

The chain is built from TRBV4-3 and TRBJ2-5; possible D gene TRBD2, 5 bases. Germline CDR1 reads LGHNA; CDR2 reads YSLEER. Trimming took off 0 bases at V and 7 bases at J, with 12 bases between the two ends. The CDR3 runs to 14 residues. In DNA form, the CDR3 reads TGCGCCAGCAGCCAAGATTGGAGCGGCGCGACCCAGTACTTC. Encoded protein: CASSQDWSGATQYF.

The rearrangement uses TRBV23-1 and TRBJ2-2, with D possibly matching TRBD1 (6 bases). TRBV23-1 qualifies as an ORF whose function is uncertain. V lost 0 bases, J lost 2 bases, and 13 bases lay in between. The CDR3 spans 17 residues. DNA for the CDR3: TGCGCCAGCAGTCAATCGAGGACAGCCAAAAACACCGGGGAGCTGTTTTTT. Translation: CASSQSRTAKNTGELFF.

CDR3 DNA: TGTGCCAGCAGCTCGCGGGAAAACAGAGCTCAGCCCCAGCATTTT. It encodes CASSSRENRAQPQHF. This sequence joins TRBV7-8 and TRBJ1-5; no definite D call. The CDR3 contains 15 residues. CDR1 and CDR2 from the germline V gene are SGHVS and FQNEAQ. Deletions cut 4 bases from V and 6 bases from J, with 16 bases between.

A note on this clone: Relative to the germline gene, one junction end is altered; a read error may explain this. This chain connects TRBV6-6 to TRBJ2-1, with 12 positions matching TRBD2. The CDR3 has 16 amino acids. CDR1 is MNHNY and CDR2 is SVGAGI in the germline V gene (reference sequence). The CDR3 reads CASSSGLAGSNNEQFF. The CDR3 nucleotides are TGTGCCAGCAGTTCGGGACTAGCGGGCTCCAACAATGAGCAGTTCTTC.

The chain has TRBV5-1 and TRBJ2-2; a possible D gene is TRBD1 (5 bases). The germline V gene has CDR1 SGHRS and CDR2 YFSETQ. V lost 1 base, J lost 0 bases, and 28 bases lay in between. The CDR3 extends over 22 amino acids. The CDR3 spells CASSLFGASAYPLTANTGELFF. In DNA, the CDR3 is TGCGCCAGCAGCTTGTTTGGGGCCAGTGCGTATCCGCTAACCGCGAACACCGGGGAGCTGTTTTTT.

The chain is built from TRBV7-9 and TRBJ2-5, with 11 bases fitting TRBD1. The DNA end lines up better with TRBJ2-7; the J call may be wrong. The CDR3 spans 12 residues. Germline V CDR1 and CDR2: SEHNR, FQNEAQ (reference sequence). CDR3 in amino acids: CASWGQGDEQYF. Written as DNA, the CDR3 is TGTGCCAGCTGGGGACAGGGGGACGAGCAGTACTTC.

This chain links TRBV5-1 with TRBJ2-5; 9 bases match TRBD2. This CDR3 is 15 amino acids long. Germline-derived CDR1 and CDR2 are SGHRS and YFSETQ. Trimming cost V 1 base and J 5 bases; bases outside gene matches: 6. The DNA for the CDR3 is TGCGCCAGCAGCTTGTCAAGCGGGGGGAGGGAGACCCAGTACTTC. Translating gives CASSLSSGGRETQYF. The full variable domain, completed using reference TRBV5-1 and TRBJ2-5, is KAGVTQTPRYLIKTRGQQVTLSCSPISGHRSVSWYQQTPGQGLQFLFEYFSETQRNKGNFPGRFSGRQFSNSRSEMNVSTLELGDSALYLCASSLSSGGRETQYFGPGTRLLVL.

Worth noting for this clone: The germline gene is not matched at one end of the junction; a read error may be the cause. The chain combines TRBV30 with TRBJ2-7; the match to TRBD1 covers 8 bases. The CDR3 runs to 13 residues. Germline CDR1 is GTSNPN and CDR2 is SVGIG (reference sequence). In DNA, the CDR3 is TGTGCCTGGAGCCCGGGACAGGTCTACGGGCAGTACTTC. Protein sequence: CAWSPGQVYGQYF.

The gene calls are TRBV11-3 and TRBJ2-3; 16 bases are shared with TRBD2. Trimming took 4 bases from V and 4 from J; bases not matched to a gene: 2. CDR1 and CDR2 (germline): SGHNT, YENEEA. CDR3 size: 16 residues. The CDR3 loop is CASSSGLAGGADTQYF. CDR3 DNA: TGTGCCAGCAGCTCGGGACTAGCGGGGGGGGCAGATACGCAGTATTTT.

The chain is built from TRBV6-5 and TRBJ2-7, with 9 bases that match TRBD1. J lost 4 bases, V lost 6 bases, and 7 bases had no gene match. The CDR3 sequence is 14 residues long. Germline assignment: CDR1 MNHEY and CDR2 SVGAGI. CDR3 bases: TGTGCCAGCAGCCCCGGGACAGGGTTATACGAGCAGTACTTC. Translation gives CASSPGTGLYEQYF.

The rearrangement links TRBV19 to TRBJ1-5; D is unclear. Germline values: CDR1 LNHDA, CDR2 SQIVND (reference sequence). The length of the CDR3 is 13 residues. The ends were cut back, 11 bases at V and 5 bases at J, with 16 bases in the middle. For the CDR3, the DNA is TGTGCCGCTGCTTTGTTCCAGGATCAGCCCCAGCATTTT. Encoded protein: CAAALFQDQPQHF.

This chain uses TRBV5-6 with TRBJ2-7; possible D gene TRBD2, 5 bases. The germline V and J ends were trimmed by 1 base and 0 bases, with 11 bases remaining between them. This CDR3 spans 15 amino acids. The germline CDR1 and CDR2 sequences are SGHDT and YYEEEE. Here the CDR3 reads CASSLPGRDSYEQYF. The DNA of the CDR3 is TGTGCCAGCAGCTTGCCCGGTCGGGACTCCTACGAGCAGTACTTC.

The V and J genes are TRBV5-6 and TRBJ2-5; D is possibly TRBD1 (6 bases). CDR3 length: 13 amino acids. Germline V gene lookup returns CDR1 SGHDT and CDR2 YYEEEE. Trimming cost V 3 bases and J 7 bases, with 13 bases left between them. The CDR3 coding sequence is TGTGCCAGCAGCTGGGAACGAGGGGGGACCCAGTACTTC. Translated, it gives CASSWERGGTQYF.

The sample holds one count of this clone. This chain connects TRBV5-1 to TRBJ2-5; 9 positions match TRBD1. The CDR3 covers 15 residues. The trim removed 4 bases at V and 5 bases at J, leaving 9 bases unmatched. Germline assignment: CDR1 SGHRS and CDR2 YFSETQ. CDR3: CASSEEGQGWETQYF. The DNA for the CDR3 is TGCGCCAGCAGCGAAGAGGGACAGGGCTGGGAGACCCAGTACTTC.